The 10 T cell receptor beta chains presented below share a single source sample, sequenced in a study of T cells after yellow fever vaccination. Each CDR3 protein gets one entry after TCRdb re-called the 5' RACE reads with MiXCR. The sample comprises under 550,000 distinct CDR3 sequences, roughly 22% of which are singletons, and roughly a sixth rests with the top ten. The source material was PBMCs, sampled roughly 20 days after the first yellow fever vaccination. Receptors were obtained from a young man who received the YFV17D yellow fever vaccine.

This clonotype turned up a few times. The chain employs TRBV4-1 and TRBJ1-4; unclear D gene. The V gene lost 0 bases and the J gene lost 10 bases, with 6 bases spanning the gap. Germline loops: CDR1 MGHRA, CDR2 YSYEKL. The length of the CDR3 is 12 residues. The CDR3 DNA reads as TGCGCCAGCAGCCAAGATTGGGGAAAACTGTTTTTT. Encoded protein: CASSQDWGKLFF.

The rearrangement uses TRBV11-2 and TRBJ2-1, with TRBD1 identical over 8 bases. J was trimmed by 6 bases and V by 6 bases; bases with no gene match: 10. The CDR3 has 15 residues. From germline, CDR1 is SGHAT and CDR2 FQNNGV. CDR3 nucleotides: TGTGCCAGCAGAGTACAGGGGGTAATGATCAATGAGCAGTTCTTC. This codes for CASRVQGVMINEQFF.

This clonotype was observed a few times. In DNA form, the CDR3 reads TGTGCCAGCAGGCCAGGGGGGGCAGGGGGCCTTGGCTACACCTTC. This sequence encodes CASRPGGAGGLGYTF. The chain has TRBV6-5 and TRBJ1-2, with 8 bases lining up with TRBD1. V was pared by 6 bases and J by 7 bases, with 13 bases of the junction left unmatched. The CDR3 runs to 15 residues. Germline lookup yields CDR1 MNHEY and CDR2 SVGAGI.

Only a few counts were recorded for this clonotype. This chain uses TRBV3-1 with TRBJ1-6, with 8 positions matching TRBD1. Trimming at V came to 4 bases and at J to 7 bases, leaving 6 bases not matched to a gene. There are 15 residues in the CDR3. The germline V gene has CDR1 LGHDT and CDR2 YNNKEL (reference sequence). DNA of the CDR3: TGTGCCAGCAGCCTGACAGGGGACGGGAATTCACCCCTCCACTTT. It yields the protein CASSLTGDGNSPLHF.

CDR3 nucleotides: TGCAGTGCTAGTGAACTAGCGGGGGTCCAAGAGACCCAGTACTTC. Protein: CSASELAGVQETQYF. J is TRBJ2-5 and V is TRBV20-1, with 11 bases fitting TRBD2. V lost 3 bases, J lost 1 base, and 4 bases stayed unmatched. The CDR3 sequence is 15 residues long. CDR1 is DFQATT and CDR2 is SNEGSKA in the germline V gene (reference sequence).

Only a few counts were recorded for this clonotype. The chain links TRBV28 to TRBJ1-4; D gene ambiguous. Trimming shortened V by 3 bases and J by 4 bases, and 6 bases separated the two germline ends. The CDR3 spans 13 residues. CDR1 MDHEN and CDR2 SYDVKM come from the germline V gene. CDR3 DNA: TGTGCCAGCAGTTTTAGCCTTAATGAAAAACTGTTTTTT. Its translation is CASSFSLNEKLFF.

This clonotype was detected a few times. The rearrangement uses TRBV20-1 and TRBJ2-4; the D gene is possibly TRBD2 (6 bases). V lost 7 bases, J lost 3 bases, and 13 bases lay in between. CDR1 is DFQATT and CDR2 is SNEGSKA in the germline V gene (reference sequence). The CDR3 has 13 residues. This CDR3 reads CSGVLGGKNIQYF. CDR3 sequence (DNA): TGCAGTGGCGTGCTGGGGGGCAAAAACATTCAGTACTTC.

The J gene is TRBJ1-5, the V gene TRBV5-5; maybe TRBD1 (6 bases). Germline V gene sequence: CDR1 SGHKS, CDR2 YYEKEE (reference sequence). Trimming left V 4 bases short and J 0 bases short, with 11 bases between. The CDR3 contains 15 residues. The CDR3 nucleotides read TGTGCCAGCAGCGGGGGGCGATATAGCAATCAGCCCCAGCATTTT. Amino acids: CASSGGRYSNQPQHF.

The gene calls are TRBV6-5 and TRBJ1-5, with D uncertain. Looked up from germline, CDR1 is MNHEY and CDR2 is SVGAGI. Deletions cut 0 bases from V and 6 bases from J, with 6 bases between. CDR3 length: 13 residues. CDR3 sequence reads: CASSYSRGQPQHF. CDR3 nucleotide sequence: TGTGCCAGCAGTTACTCGCGTGGTCAGCCCCAGCATTTT.

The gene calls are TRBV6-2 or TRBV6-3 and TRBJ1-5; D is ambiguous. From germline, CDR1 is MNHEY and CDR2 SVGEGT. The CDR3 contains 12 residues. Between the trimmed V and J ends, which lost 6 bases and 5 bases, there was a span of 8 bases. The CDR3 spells CASSEAYQPQHF. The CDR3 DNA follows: TGTGCCAGCAGCGAGGCATATCAGCCCCAGCATTTT.